Sequencing of this T cell receptor beta chain was carried out in a study of cytomegalovirus exposure and HLA in healthy donors. Study-level points and caveats: Later, an analysis showed that TCR beta chains associated with HLA were more clonally expanded than others that were equally common.

This PCR relied on a set of 60 Vbeta primers and 13 Jbeta primers. This table comes from immunoSEQ multiplex PCR, and its TCRdb copy is limited to in-frame clones, with some not included. The data contain around 170,000 clones, 79% of them singletons. Germline lookup yields CDR1 PRHDT and CDR2 FYEKMQ (reference sequence). The CDR3 runs to 12 residues. The V gene lost 4 bases and the J gene lost 8 bases, with 8 bases spanning the gap. This clone was counted a few times. The antigen remains undetermined. This sequence joins TRBV13 and TRBJ2-2; no definite D call. The receptor was isolated from a woman aged 40-49 years in good health and CMV-seronegative. The sample taken for sequencing was PBMCs. CDR3 nucleotide sequence: TGTGCCAGCAGCTCCCCGGGTGGGGAGCTGTTTTTT. Encoded protein: CASSSPGGELFF.